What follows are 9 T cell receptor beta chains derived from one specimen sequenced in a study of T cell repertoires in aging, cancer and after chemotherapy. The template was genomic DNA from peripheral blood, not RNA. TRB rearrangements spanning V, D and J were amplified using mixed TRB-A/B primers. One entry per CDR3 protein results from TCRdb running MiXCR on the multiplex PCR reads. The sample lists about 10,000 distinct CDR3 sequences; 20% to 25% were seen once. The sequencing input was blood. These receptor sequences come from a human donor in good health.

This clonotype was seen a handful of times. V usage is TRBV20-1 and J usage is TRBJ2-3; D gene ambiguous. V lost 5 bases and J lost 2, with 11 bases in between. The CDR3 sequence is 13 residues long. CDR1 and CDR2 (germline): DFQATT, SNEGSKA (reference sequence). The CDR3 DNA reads TGCAGTGCTTACTTCGACTTCACAGATACGCAGTATTTT. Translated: CSAYFDFTDTQYF.

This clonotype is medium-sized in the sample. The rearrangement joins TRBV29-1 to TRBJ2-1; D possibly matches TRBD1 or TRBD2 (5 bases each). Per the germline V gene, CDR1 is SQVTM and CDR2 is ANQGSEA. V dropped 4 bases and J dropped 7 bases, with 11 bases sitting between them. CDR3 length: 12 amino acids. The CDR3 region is CSVGDGINEQFF. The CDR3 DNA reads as TGCAGCGTTGGGGACGGAATAAATGAGCAGTTCTTC.

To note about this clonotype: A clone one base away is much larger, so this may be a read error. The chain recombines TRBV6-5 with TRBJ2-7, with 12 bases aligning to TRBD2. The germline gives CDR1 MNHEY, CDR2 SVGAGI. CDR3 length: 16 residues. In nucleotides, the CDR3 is TGTGCCAGCAGGGCCCATGCGGGACTAGCGGGCTACGAGGAGTACTTC. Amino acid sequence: CASRAHAGLAGYEEYF.

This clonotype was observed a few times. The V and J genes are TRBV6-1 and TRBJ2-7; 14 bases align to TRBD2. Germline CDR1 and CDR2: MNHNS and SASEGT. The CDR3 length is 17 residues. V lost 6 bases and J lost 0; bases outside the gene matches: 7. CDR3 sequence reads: CASRLGTSGSASYEQYF. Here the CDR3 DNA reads TGTGCCAGCAGACTCGGGACTAGCGGGAGCGCCTCCTACGAGCAGTACTTC.

The CDR3 region has the DNA TGCGCCAGCAGGAGGCTAGTAACCGCGAACACCGGGGAGCTGTTTTTT. Its translation is CASRRLVTANTGELFF. The chain has TRBV5-1 and TRBJ2-2; no clear D gene. Looked up from germline, CDR1 is SGHRS and CDR2 is YFSETQ. Deletions cut 5 bases from V and 0 bases from J, with 14 bases between. The CDR3 sequence is 16 residues long.

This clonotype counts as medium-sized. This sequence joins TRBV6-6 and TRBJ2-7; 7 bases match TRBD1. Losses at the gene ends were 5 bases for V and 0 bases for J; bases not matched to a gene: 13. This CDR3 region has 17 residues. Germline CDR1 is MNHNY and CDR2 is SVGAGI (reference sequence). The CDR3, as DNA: TGTGCCAGCAGTACCCCGCGATTGGGACAGAGCTCCTACGAGCAGTACTTC. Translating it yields CASSTPRLGQSSYEQYF.

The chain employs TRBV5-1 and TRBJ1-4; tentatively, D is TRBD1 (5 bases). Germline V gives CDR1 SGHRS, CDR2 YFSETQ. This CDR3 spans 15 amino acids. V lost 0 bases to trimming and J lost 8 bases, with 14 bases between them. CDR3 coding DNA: TGCGCCAGCAGCTTGGAAGGAGGGGTCGTAGAAAAACTGTTTTTT. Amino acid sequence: CASSLEGGVVEKLFF.

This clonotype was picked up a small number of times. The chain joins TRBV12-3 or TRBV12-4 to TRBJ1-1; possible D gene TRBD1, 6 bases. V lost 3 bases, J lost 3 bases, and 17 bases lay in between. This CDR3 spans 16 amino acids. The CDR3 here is CASSFRRGSLHTEAFF. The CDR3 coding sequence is TGTGCCAGCAGTTTTAGAAGGGGGTCCCTTCACACTGAAGCTTTCTTT.

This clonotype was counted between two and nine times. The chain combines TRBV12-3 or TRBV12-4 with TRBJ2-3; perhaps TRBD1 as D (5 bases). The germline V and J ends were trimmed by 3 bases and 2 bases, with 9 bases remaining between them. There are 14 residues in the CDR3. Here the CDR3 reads CASSLPGNTDTQYF. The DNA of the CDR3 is TGTGCCAGCAGTTTGCCAGGGAACACAGATACGCAGTATTTT.